These 16 T cell receptor delta chains were all obtained from the same sample, sequenced in a study of fetal and pediatric gammadelta thymocytes. TCRdb re-analyzed the reads via CATT. The sample shows 2,000 or so delta-chain clones, 20% to 25% of them seen only once. Sequencing was carried out using non-Vgamma9Vdelta2 gamma-delta T cells from the thymus. Subset given: CD3+gammadeltaTCR+ thymocytes not co-expressing Vgamma9 and Vdelta2. All receptors come from a child who underwent cardiac surgery and was recorded as healthy.

Concerning this clone itself: This clone may be a read error of a much larger clone one base away. The chain uses TRDV1 and TRDJ1, with 8 bases identical to TRDD3. The CDR3 length is 21 residues. The ends lost 3 bases at V and 11 bases at J; junction bases unmatched: 32. The germline CDR1 and CDR2 sequences are TSWWSYY and QGS. The CDR3 region has the DNA TGTGCTCTTGGGGAGGGCCTGCTTCCTTCTCCTACTAGGGGATACTTCCCCAGGCTCATCTTT. This sequence encodes CALGEGLLPSPTRGYFPRLIF.

This clone is medium-sized (0.01 to 0.1%) by share. The rearrangement links TRDV1 to TRDJ1; 11 bases match TRDD3. V shed 4 bases, J shed 1 base, and the junction held 26 bases outside the gene matches. CDR3 size: 23 residues. Germline lookup yields CDR1 TSWWSYY and CDR2 QGS. The CDR3 region is CALGGHGRFPAYWGIRGTDKLIF. In DNA, the CDR3 is TGTGCTCTTGGGGGCCATGGCCGATTCCCTGCCTACTGGGGGATAAGAGGCACCGATAAACTCATCTTT.

To note about this clone: This clone may be a read error of a much larger clone one base away. The V call is TRDV1, the J call TRDJ1; 10 positions agree with TRDD3. CDR1 and CDR2 from the germline V gene are TSWWSYY and QGS. Trimming removed 2 bases from V and 0 bases from J; junction bases left unmatched: 36. The CDR3 runs 27 residues. The CDR3, as DNA: TGTGCTCTTGGGGAATTAGTCCCAAGTCCTACGCCGTATTGTACTGGGGGATTACACCCCAACACCGATAAACTCATCTTT. As protein: CALGELVPSPTPYCTGGLHPNTDKLIF.

This clone showed up just a few times. V usage is TRDV1 and J usage is TRDJ1; D is undetermined. Germline CDR1 TSWWSYY, CDR2 QGS. The CDR3 is 17 residues long. The germline V and J ends were trimmed by 0 bases and 1 base, with 15 bases remaining between them. The CDR3: CALGELLSTQGTDKLIF. The CDR3 DNA reads as TGTGCTCTTGGGGAACTACTCTCCACCCAGGGCACCGATAAACTCATCTTT.

This clone was picked up one time. Given a much more abundant clone one base away, this may be a read error. Other DNA sequences from this sample encode an identical CDR3 as well. The rearrangement links TRDV1 to TRDJ1; TRDD3 agrees at 11 bases. Trimming at V came to 3 bases and at J to 0 bases, leaving 21 bases not matched to a gene. This CDR3 is built from 22 residues. Germline-derived CDR1 and CDR2 are TSWWSYY and QGS. The CDR3 loop reads CALGDSPGSLGDRLPYTDKLIF. The CDR3 DNA is TGTGCTCTTGGGGACTCCCCTGGGTCACTGGGGGATAGATTGCCGTACACCGATAAACTCATCTTT.

In this sample, this clone is large. The chain recombines TRDV2 with TRDJ1; D unclear. The CDR3 totals 15 residues. The germline V gene has CDR1 GEAIGNYY and CDR2 EKD. The V end lost 0 bases, the J end lost 0 bases, and 10 bases lay between the germline ends. The CDR3 spells CACDTGSSHTDKLIF. The CDR3 nucleotides read TGTGCCTGTGACACCGGCTCCTCCCACACCGATAAACTCATCTTT.

In this sample, this clone turned up once. A read error may explain this, as a much larger clone is one base away. The V and J genes are TRDV1 and TRDJ1, with a tentative D call TRDD3 (6 bases). Germline CDR1 reads TSWWSYY; CDR2 reads QGS. The CDR3 loop spans 16 amino acids. The CDR3: CALGERGSGYTVKLIF. In nucleotides, the CDR3 is TGTGCTCTTGGGGAAAGGGGAAGTGGATACACCGTTAAACTCATCTTT.

This clone qualifies as medium-sized. This chain joins TRDV1 and TRDJ1, with TRDD3 as a possible D gene (5 bases). The V gene lost 5 bases and the J gene lost 0 bases, with 31 bases spanning the gap. The CDR3 has 21 residues. The germline CDR1 and CDR2 sequences are TSWWSYY and QGS. Written as DNA, the CDR3 is TGTGCTCTTGGGCCTCTCCCGCACTTGGTTATGGGGTACCCCTACACCGATAAACTCATCTTT. This gives the protein CALGPLPHLVMGYPYTDKLIF.

With respect to this clone: A much bigger clone sits one base away, suggesting this may be a read error. Other DNA sequences in the same sample also yield this CDR3. The V and J genes are TRDV1 and TRDJ1; 8 nucleotides align to TRDD3. J lost 0 bases, V lost 4 bases, and 7 bases had no gene match. The CDR3 covers 16 residues. CDR1 is TSWWSYY, CDR2 QGS, per germline. CDR3 region: CALGVLTGGNTDKLIF. For the CDR3, the DNA is TGTGCTCTTGGGGTATTGACTGGGGGTAACACCGATAAACTCATCTTT.

Worth noting for this clone: Just one base apart from a much larger clone, this may be a read error. This sequence joins TRDV1 and TRDJ1; D is ambiguous. The germline gives CDR1 TSWWSYY, CDR2 QGS. V lost 1 base, J lost 5 bases, and 17 bases lay in between. The CDR3 loop spans 16 amino acids. DNA of the CDR3: TGTGCTCTTGGGGAACGTCAGTCGCGGGGCGGAGATAAACTCATCTTT. Protein sequence: CALGERQSRGGDKLIF.

Judged by abundance, this clone is medium-sized (0.01 to 0.1%). This chain joins TRDV1 and TRDJ1; perhaps TRDD2 as D (6 bases). Germline V lookup: CDR1 TSWWSYY, CDR2 QGS. This CDR3 is 26 amino acids long. The V end lost 1 base, the J end lost 0 bases, and 42 bases lay between the germline ends. The CDR3: CALGEPDFLPYLGPPVGEWYTDKLIF. The CDR3, as DNA: TGTGCTCTTGGGGAACCCGACTTCCTCCCATACCTAGGCCCCCCCGTGGGAGAATGGTACACCGATAAACTCATCTTT.

A few counts support this clone. The chain couples TRDV1 to TRDJ1, with a possible D match to TRDD3 (6 bases). The CDR3 covers 21 residues. Trimming took off 1 base at V and 3 bases at J, with 30 bases between the two ends. The V gene's germline CDR1 is TSWWSYY and CDR2 QGS. The CDR3 spells CALGERGVLSLWDLGPDKLIF. The CDR3 DNA reads TGTGCTCTTGGGGAACGTGGCGTCTTGTCCTTGTGGGATCTGGGGCCCGATAAACTCATCTTT.

The chain recombines TRDV1 with TRDJ1, with a possible D match to TRDD3 (5 bases). The ends were cut back, 1 base at V and 1 base at J, with 10 bases in the middle. The CDR3 length is 15 residues. CDR1 and CDR2 (germline): TSWWSYY, QGS. This CDR3 is CALGERSWVTDKLIF. The DNA of the CDR3 is TGTGCTCTTGGGGAACGGAGCTGGGTCACCGATAAACTCATCTTT.

This clone rates as medium-sized. The chain has TRDV1 and TRDJ1, with 13 nucleotides matching TRDD3. In germline, CDR1 is TSWWSYY, CDR2 QGS. This CDR3 has 22 amino acids. The V gene end was trimmed by 4 bases and the J gene end by 0 bases; junction bases not matched to a gene: 20. The CDR3 protein is CALGGGNALGDTRTWYTDKLIF. CDR3 nucleotides: TGTGCTCTTGGGGGTGGAAATGCACTGGGGGATACGAGGACCTGGTACACCGATAAACTCATCTTT.

The chain uses TRDV1 and TRDJ1; D remains ambiguous. Trimming took off 8 bases at V and 7 bases at J, with 14 bases between the two ends. Germline assignment: CDR1 TSWWSYY and CDR2 QGS. CDR3 length: 12 amino acids. The CDR3 DNA reads TGTGCTCTTAAGACCCGAGCCCCTAAACTCATCTTT. Its protein is CALKTRAPKLIF.

By share of the sample, this clone is large. This chain links TRDV1 with TRDJ1, with TRDD3 matching over 9 bases. Trimming took 2 bases from V and 7 from J; bases not matched to a gene: 5. The CDR3 sequence is 14 residues long. Germline CDR1 is TSWWSYY and CDR2 is QGS. The CDR3 loop reads CALGESTGGPKLIF. CDR3 bases: TGTGCTCTTGGGGAATCCACTGGGGGACCTAAACTCATCTTT.